The rows below give T cell receptor beta chains drawn from one sample of a study of blood T cell repertoires in COVID-19. The method was immunoSEQ multiplex PCR; TCRdb's version includes in-frame clones alone and lacks a portion of them. The sample consists of a few hundred thousand clones, more than 75% of them appearing once. Sequencing used PBMCs or T cells enriched from blood (not recorded which). These receptors all come from a woman in her forties or fifties who had recovered from COVID-19. Each CDR3 is given without its conserved first and last residue. The order of the fields is J gene, CDR3 length, V gene, D gene, CDR3 protein. A D gene is named only where the DNA matches it firmly.

j_gene: TRBJ1-2
len: 11
v_gene: TRBV27
d_gene: NA
CDR3aa: ASSLRSSYGYT

j_gene: TRBJ1-1
len: 14
v_gene: TRBV14
d_gene: TRBD1
CDR3aa: ASSPFEGQGNTEAF

j_gene: TRBJ2-2
len: 14
v_gene: TRBV7-8
d_gene: TRBD1
CDR3aa: ASIIEQGSRTGELF

j_gene: TRBJ2-7
len: 12
v_gene: TRBV15
d_gene: TRBD1
CDR3aa: ATSRDTGAYEQY

j_gene: TRBJ1-1
len: 10
v_gene: TRBV7-9
d_gene: NA
CDR3aa: ASSLGWPEAF

j_gene: TRBJ1-2
len: 14
v_gene: TRBV3-1/TRBV3-2
d_gene: TRBD1
CDR3aa: ASSQVGTGRNYGYT

j_gene: TRBJ1-2
len: 11
v_gene: TRBV18
d_gene: NA
CDR3aa: ASSLDETGGYT

j_gene: TRBJ2-5
len: 12
v_gene: TRBV18
d_gene: NA
CDR3aa: ASSLRQIQETQY

j_gene: TRBJ2-5
len: 13
v_gene: TRBV9
d_gene: TRBD2
CDR3aa: ASSVLGLGVETQY

j_gene: TRBJ1-4
len: 11
v_gene: TRBV30
d_gene: NA
CDR3aa: AWSLRIGEKLF

j_gene: TRBJ1-5
len: 15
v_gene: TRBV2
d_gene: TRBD1
CDR3aa: ASSDLGQGPSGQPQH

j_gene: TRBJ1-6
len: 13
v_gene: TRBV2
d_gene: NA
CDR3aa: ASSPGSRYNSPLH

j_gene: TRBJ1-2
len: 14
v_gene: TRBV18
d_gene: TRBD1
CDR3aa: ASSPPGDRGILGYT

j_gene: TRBJ2-4
len: 18
v_gene: TRBV6-1
d_gene: TRBD1
CDR3aa: ASSEVPGQGATIAKNIQY

j_gene: TRBJ2-2
len: 15
v_gene: TRBV15
d_gene: TRBD2
CDR3aa: ATSRSGRSGVTGELF

j_gene: TRBJ1-4
len: 11
v_gene: TRBV18
d_gene: NA
CDR3aa: ASSPGAQEKLF

j_gene: TRBJ2-7
len: 11
v_gene: TRBV15
d_gene: NA
CDR3aa: ATSRGQDYEQY